Listed below are T cell receptor beta chains from one sample, sequenced in a study of cytomegalovirus exposure and HLA in healthy donors. Method: immunoSEQ multiplex PCR; TCRdb's copy keeps in-frame clones and lacks some. The sample has about 150,000 clones; roughly 77% are singletons. The sequencing input was PBMCs. These TCRs come from a man aged 25 to 40 in good health and CMV-seropositive. The CDR3 runs from the conserved cysteine through the conserved F or W. A D gene is named only where the DNA matches it firmly. Size tells how often a clone was seen (once, few, many) or the class of an expanded clone, and some rows leave it out.

D gene: NA; J gene: TRBJ2-5; V gene: TRBV9; clone size: NA; CDR3 DNA: TGTGCCAGCAAGGGTGGGGCCCAAGAGACCCAGTACTTC; CDR3 protein: CASKGGAQETQYF
D gene: TRBD1; J gene: TRBJ1-5; V gene: TRBV30; clone size: NA; CDR3 DNA: TGTGCCTGGAGTAAATTGGACAGGGAAGATCAGCCCCAGCATTTT; CDR3 protein: CAWSKLDREDQPQHF
D gene: NA; J gene: TRBJ1-1; V gene: TRBV25-1; clone size: NA; CDR3 DNA: TGTGCCAGCAGTCGCCCGGGTGGGGGGGTCAACACTGAAGCTTTCTTT; CDR3 protein: CASSRPGGGVNTEAFF
D gene: TRBD1; J gene: TRBJ1-2; V gene: TRBV10-3; clone size: NA; CDR3 DNA: TGTGCCATCACCGAAAATGGACAGGCCCTATATGGCTACACCTTC; CDR3 protein: CAITENGQALYGYTF
D gene: NA; J gene: TRBJ1-1; V gene: TRBV4-3; clone size: NA; CDR3 DNA: TGCGCCAGCAGCCAAGATCCGGCAGGCTTGAACACTGAAGCTTTCTTT; CDR3 protein: CASSQDPAGLNTEAFF
D gene: TRBD1; J gene: TRBJ1-2; V gene: TRBV2; clone size: NA; CDR3 DNA: TGTGCCAGCAGTGAGTGGCAGGGGGGAATTGTCTACACCTTC; CDR3 protein: CASSEWQGGIVYTF
D gene: NA; J gene: TRBJ1-1; V gene: TRBV19; clone size: NA; CDR3 DNA: TGTGCCAGTACCTTAACCCAGGGCAGGAACACTGAAGCTTTCTTT; CDR3 protein: CASTLTQGRNTEAFF
D gene: TRBD1; J gene: TRBJ1-3; V gene: TRBV18; clone size: NA; CDR3 DNA: TGTGCCAGCTCACCAAGGACAGGCGGAAACACCATATATTTT; CDR3 protein: CASSPRTGGNTIYF
D gene: NA; J gene: TRBJ1-6; V gene: TRBV2; clone size: NA; CDR3 DNA: TGTACCAGCAGTGTCAGCAAGGGACTTGATTCACCCCTCCACTTT; CDR3 protein: CTSSVSKGLDSPLHF
D gene: NA; J gene: TRBJ2-5; V gene: TRBV15; clone size: NA; CDR3 DNA: TGTGCCACCAGCAGAATGGGGGGACAGAACCAAGAGACCCAGTACTTC; CDR3 protein: CATSRMGGQNQETQYF
D gene: TRBD2; J gene: TRBJ2-2; V gene: TRBV7-2; clone size: NA; CDR3 DNA: TGTGCCAGCACCACGGGACTAGCGGGGGCGAACACCGGGGAGCTGTTTTTT; CDR3 protein: CASTTGLAGANTGELFF
D gene: TRBD1; J gene: TRBJ2-7; V gene: TRBV7-9; clone size: NA; CDR3 DNA: TGTGCCAGCAGCCAGGGACAGGGCTTGTTGCACTTC; CDR3 protein: CASSQGQGLLHF
D gene: NA; J gene: TRBJ1-1; V gene: TRBV7-8; clone size: NA; CDR3 DNA: TGTGCCAGCAGCTTCCGGGACACTGAAGCTTTCTTT; CDR3 protein: CASSFRDTEAFF
D gene: NA; J gene: TRBJ1-5; V gene: TRBV19; clone size: NA; CDR3 DNA: TGTGCCAGTAGTTCTCAGGGGATGTATAGCAATCAGCCCCAGCATTTT; CDR3 protein: CASSSQGMYSNQPQHF
D gene: TRBD2; J gene: TRBJ2-5; V gene: TRBV19; clone size: NA; CDR3 DNA: TGTGCCAGTAGTAAAGTAGCGGGAGCCCAAGAGACCCAGTACTTC; CDR3 protein: CASSKVAGAQETQYF
D gene: TRBD1; J gene: TRBJ1-5; V gene: TRBV5-6; clone size: NA; CDR3 DNA: TGTGCCAGCAGCAGGACGGGACAGATAAATCAGCCCCAGCATTTT; CDR3 protein: CASSRTGQINQPQHF
D gene: NA; J gene: TRBJ1-1; V gene: TRBV28; clone size: NA; CDR3 DNA: TGTGCCAGCAGTTTAGCCCAGGGTAGCTCTGAAGCTTTCTTT; CDR3 protein: CASSLAQGSSEAFF
D gene: TRBD2; J gene: TRBJ2-7; V gene: TRBV7-2; clone size: once; CDR3 DNA: TGTGCCAGCAGCCTCAACCGGGACTACTCCTACGAGCAGTACTTC; CDR3 protein: CASSLNRDYSYEQYF
D gene: TRBD2; J gene: TRBJ2-7; V gene: TRBV9; clone size: once; CDR3 DNA: TGTGCCAGCAGCGCGGGACTAGCGGAGTACGAGCAGTACTTC; CDR3 protein: CASSAGLAEYEQYF
D gene: NA; J gene: TRBJ1-6; V gene: TRBV19; clone size: NA; CDR3 DNA: TGTGCCAGTAGTCCGACAGAGTTTAATTCACCCCTCCACTTT; CDR3 protein: CASSPTEFNSPLHF
D gene: TRBD2; J gene: TRBJ2-7; V gene: TRBV5-4; clone size: once; CDR3 DNA: TGTGCCAGCAGCTCAACTAGCGGGCCCCCCCGGGACTTC; CDR3 protein: CASSSTSGPPRDF
D gene: TRBD2; J gene: TRBJ2-5; V gene: TRBV2; clone size: NA; CDR3 DNA: TGTGCCAGCAAGCGGGAGGCCGATCAGACCCAGTACTTC; CDR3 protein: CASKREADQTQYF
D gene: TRBD2; J gene: TRBJ2-7; V gene: TRBV7-8; clone size: few; CDR3 DNA: TGTGCCAGCAGCTTAGGGTCGGGGGGAAGCTCCTACGAGCAGTACTTC; CDR3 protein: CASSLGSGGSSYEQYF
D gene: NA; J gene: TRBJ2-5; V gene: TRBV30; clone size: NA; CDR3 DNA: TGTGCCTGGAGCCAGGGGCGGGAGACCCAGTACTTC; CDR3 protein: CAWSQGRETQYF
D gene: TRBD1; J gene: TRBJ1-1; V gene: TRBV5-1; clone size: NA; CDR3 DNA: TGCGCCAGCAGCCCGACAGGGTGGGACACTGAAGCTTTCTTT; CDR3 protein: CASSPTGWDTEAFF
D gene: NA; J gene: TRBJ2-2; V gene: TRBV6-4; clone size: NA; CDR3 DNA: TGTGCCAGCAGACAGGAATACACCGGGGAGCTGTTTTTT; CDR3 protein: CASRQEYTGELFF
D gene: NA; J gene: TRBJ2-7; V gene: TRBV4-1; clone size: NA; CDR3 DNA: TGCGCCAGCAGCCAGCCAGGCAAGAGTCCCCACTACGAGCAGTACTTC; CDR3 protein: CASSQPGKSPHYEQYF
D gene: TRBD2; J gene: TRBJ2-7; V gene: TRBV27; clone size: NA; CDR3 DNA: TGTGCCAGCAGTTTATCCCTAGCGGGAGTTGGGTACGAGCAGTACTTC; CDR3 protein: CASSLSLAGVGYEQYF
D gene: TRBD1; J gene: TRBJ2-1; V gene: TRBV7-9; clone size: NA; CDR3 DNA: TGTGCCAGCAGTCCTCCGGGACAGACCTTCTACAATGAGCAGTTCTTC; CDR3 protein: CASSPPGQTFYNEQFF
D gene: NA; J gene: TRBJ2-7; V gene: TRBV27; clone size: NA; CDR3 DNA: TGTGCCAGCAGTTTATCGAGGGGGAACTACGAGCAGTACTTC; CDR3 protein: CASSLSRGNYEQYF
D gene: NA; J gene: TRBJ2-7; V gene: TRBV28; clone size: NA; CDR3 DNA: TGTGCCAGCAGTCTACCCTCGTCAAGCTCCTACGAGCAGTACTTC; CDR3 protein: CASSLPSSSSYEQYF
D gene: TRBD2; J gene: TRBJ2-5; V gene: TRBV28; clone size: NA; CDR3 DNA: TGTGCCAGCAGCTCGGGACTAGCGGGACAAGAGACCCAGTACTTC; CDR3 protein: CASSSGLAGQETQYF
D gene: NA; J gene: TRBJ2-3; V gene: TRBV11-2; clone size: NA; CDR3 DNA: TGTGCCAGCAGCTGGACAGACGAGCCCACAGATACGCAGTATTTT; CDR3 protein: CASSWTDEPTDTQYF
D gene: TRBD1; J gene: TRBJ1-2; V gene: TRBV5-5; clone size: NA; CDR3 DNA: TGTGCCAGCAGCACAGGGACAGGGGGTAGTAGGGGCTACACCTTC; CDR3 protein: CASSTGTGGSRGYTF
D gene: TRBD2; J gene: TRBJ2-7; V gene: TRBV11-2; clone size: NA; CDR3 DNA: TGTGCCAGCAGCCTAAGAGGGACTAGCGGGATCTACGAGCAGTACTTC; CDR3 protein: CASSLRGTSGIYEQYF
D gene: TRBD2; J gene: TRBJ2-2; V gene: TRBV9; clone size: NA; CDR3 DNA: TGTGCCAGCAGCACCTCAGCGGGGGCGAACACCGGGGAGCTGTTTTTT; CDR3 protein: CASSTSAGANTGELFF
D gene: NA; J gene: TRBJ2-2; V gene: TRBV29-1; clone size: NA; CDR3 DNA: TGCAGCGTTGGCCACAGGGTCGACACCGGGGAGCTGTTTTTT; CDR3 protein: CSVGHRVDTGELFF
D gene: TRBD1; J gene: TRBJ1-2; V gene: TRBV19; clone size: NA; CDR3 DNA: TGTGCCAGTAGTATAGTGGGGGACAGGCGCTATGGCTACACCTTC; CDR3 protein: CASSIVGDRRYGYTF
D gene: NA; J gene: TRBJ2-5; V gene: TRBV7-9; clone size: NA; CDR3 DNA: TGTGCCAGCAGCTCGACCCGCGGTAGCGACCAAGAGACCCAGTACTTC; CDR3 protein: CASSSTRGSDQETQYF
D gene: NA; J gene: TRBJ2-2; V gene: TRBV27; clone size: NA; CDR3 DNA: TGTGCCAGCAGCCTGGGAGGTAGCCTCACCGGGGAGCTGTTTTTT; CDR3 protein: CASSLGGSLTGELFF
D gene: NA; J gene: TRBJ1-1; V gene: TRBV29-1; clone size: NA; CDR3 DNA: TGCAGCGTTGGGGCCGGTTTCTTT; CDR3 protein: CSVGAGFF
D gene: NA; J gene: TRBJ2-2; V gene: TRBV7-9; clone size: NA; CDR3 DNA: TGTGCCAGCAGCTTAGACTCGACCGGGGAGCTGTTTTTT; CDR3 protein: CASSLDSTGELFF